A single sample gave rise to the 22 T cell receptor beta chains below, sequenced in a study of tumor-infiltrating lymphocytes in primary liver carcinoma. Reverse transcription of approximately 0.55 ug total RNA with a constant-region primer produced TCR beta cDNA. The TCR beta library was amplified through three nested multiplex PCR rounds in a modified ARM-PCR procedure. With TRBV1-TRBV30 forward primers and a C-beta reverse primer, the first two PCR rounds were run for around 10 cycles each. One entry per CDR3 protein, called by TCRdb with MiXCR from the multiplex PCR reads. In the table there are 95,000 to 150,000 distinct CDR3 sequences, around two thirds of which are singletons. Taking about 19-31 mg of unsorted bulk tissue, the authors co-extracted RNA and DNA. Sequencing was done on a sample of tumor-adjacent normal liver tissue. The receptors were gathered from a woman aged 55-70 years with primary liver carcinoma and hepatitis B virus infection.

This chain uses TRBV20-1 with TRBJ2-2; D uncertain. The germline V gene has CDR1 DFQATT and CDR2 SNEGSKA (reference sequence). Trimming cost V 6 bases and J 0 bases, with 8 bases left between them. The CDR3 contains 13 residues. As DNA, the CDR3 is TGCAGTGCGACTCCCGCGAACACCGGGGAGCTGTTTTTT. Translated, it gives CSATPANTGELFF.

With regard to this clonotype: One junction end disagrees with the germline gene, perhaps due to a read error. This rearrangement joins TRBV6-5 to TRBJ1-1, with TRBD1 matching 11 bases. Germline CDR1 is MNHEY and CDR2 is SVGAGI. The CDR3 spans 16 residues. In nucleotides, the CDR3 is TGTGCCAGCAACCGGGACAGGGGGTTCATGAACACTGAAGCTTTCTTC. Translation gives CASNRDRGFMNTEAFF.

This rearrangement joins TRBV29-1 to TRBJ2-1; 10 bases are a match to TRBD2. CDR1 is SQVTM and CDR2 is ANQGSEA in the germline V gene. This CDR3 is built from 16 residues. Unmatched junction bases numbered 14, after V lost 6 bases and J lost 6 bases. Here the CDR3 reads CSVTKLAGASVNEQFF. CDR3 bases: TGCAGCGTAACTAAGCTAGCGGGAGCATCGGTCAATGAGCAGTTCTTC.

This clonotype appeared once. The chain recombines TRBV11-2 with TRBJ2-3, with D tentatively TRBD2 (6 bases). From germline, CDR1 is SGHAT and CDR2 FQNNGV. There are 13 residues in the CDR3. Here the CDR3 reads CACSFGRIDTQYF. In nucleotides, the CDR3 is TGTGCTTGCAGCTTTGGGAGGATAGATACGCAGTATTTT.

This clonotype was seen a handful of times. The chain uses TRBV5-1 and TRBJ2-2, with 8 bases identical to TRBD2. The CDR3 is 15 residues long. Germline CDR1 and CDR2: SGHRS and YFSETQ. V trimming: 4 bases; J trimming: 10 bases; junction bases outside the gene matches: 12. The CDR3 spells CASSIQAGVSVELFF. CDR3 coding DNA: TGCGCCAGCAGCATTCAAGCGGGAGTTTCCGTGGAGCTGTTTTTT.

This chain links TRBV11-2 with TRBJ2-7; D may be TRBD2 (6 bases). The CDR3 covers 17 residues. The germline V and J ends were trimmed by 0 bases and 3 bases, with 18 bases remaining between them. Germline V gene lookup returns CDR1 SGHAT and CDR2 FQNNGV. CDR3 in DNA: TGTGCCAGCAGCTTAGATCGAAGTAGTGGGAGGTTCTACGAGCAGTACTTC. This encodes CASSLDRSSGRFYEQYF.

As for this clonotype: Being one base from a much bigger clone, this may be a read error. This chain joins TRBV7-9 and TRBJ2-7; D gene ambiguous. Deletions cut 0 bases from V and 1 base from J, with 13 bases between. Germline V gene sequence: CDR1 SEHNR, CDR2 FQNEAQ (reference sequence). This CDR3 region has 16 residues. CDR3 amino acids: CASSLALRGISYEQYF. The CDR3 DNA reads TGTGCCAGCAGCTTAGCGCTAAGAGGAATATCCTACGAGCAGTACTTC.

A word on this clonotype: Germline and junction disagree at one end, which may indicate a read error. This sequence joins TRBV30 and TRBJ2-2; D unresolved. The CDR3 consists of 9 residues. CDR1 is GTSNPN and CDR2 is SVGIG in the germline V gene (reference sequence). The CDR3 DNA sequence: TGTGTCTGGATTCCGAGGATGTTTTTT. Protein sequence: CVWIPRMFF.

On this clonotype: Germline and junction disagree at one end, which may indicate a read error. This chain uses TRBV5-1 with TRBJ1-1; no reliable D call. The germline CDR1 and CDR2 sequences are SGHRS and YFSETQ. This CDR3 has 14 residues. In DNA, the CDR3 is TGCGCCAGCAGCTTGGTTCAGTCGGGCACTGAATCTTTATTT. This translates into CASSLVQSGTESLF. Combining the CDR3 with reference TRBV5-1 and TRBJ1-1 gives the whole variable domain KAGVTQTPRYLIKTRGQQVTLSCSPISGHRSVSWYQQTPGQGLQFLFEYFSETQRNKGNFPGRFSGRQFSNSRSEMNVSTLELGDSALYLCASSLVQSGTESLFGQGTRLTVV.

A single count supports this clonotype. Germline and junction disagree at one end, which may indicate a read error. The rearrangement uses TRBV11-2 and TRBJ2-3; D is undetermined. The CDR3 sequence is 13 residues long. CDR1 and CDR2 (germline): SGHAT, FQNNGV. The CDR3, as DNA: TGTGCCAGCAGTTTACATCGAGGAGATTCGCAGTATTTT. Protein: CASSLHRGDSQYF.

A note on this clonotype: Because the CDR3 is missing its conserved closing phenylalanine or tryptophan, this is likely a read error. The chain combines TRBV28 with TRBJ2-7; 7 bases line up with TRBD2. V was pared by 5 bases and J by 0 bases, with 10 bases of the junction left unmatched. The CDR3 is 16 residues long. The germline V gene encodes CDR1 MDHEN and CDR2 SYDVKM. CDR3 nucleotides: TGTGCCAGCAGTCTATCAGCGGGAACCTTCTCCTACGAGCAGTACCTC. As protein: CASSLSAGTFSYEQYL.

Many counts were recorded for this clonotype. The CDR3: CASSLGQQIYEQYF. Here the CDR3 DNA reads TGCGCCAGCAGCTTGGGACAGCAGATCTACGAGCAGTACTTC. This chain uses TRBV5-1 with TRBJ2-7; D perhaps matches TRBD1 (5 bases). CDR1 and CDR2 from the germline V gene are SGHRS and YFSETQ. V was clipped by 0 bases and J by 3 bases, with 10 bases between them. This CDR3 comprises 14 residues.

To note about this clonotype: A clone one base away is much larger, so this may be a read error. The conserved final phenylalanine or tryptophan is absent from the CDR3, which likely points to a read error. The chain is built from TRBV7-9 and TRBJ2-3; the D gene is possibly TRBD2 (5 bases). Germline V gene lookup returns CDR1 SEHNR and CDR2 FQNEAQ (reference sequence). Trimming shortened V by 0 bases and J by 4 bases, and 5 bases separated the two germline ends. CDR3 length equals 13 residues. Here the CDR3 DNA reads TGTGCCAGCAGCTTAGCGGGAGCAGATACGCAGTATCTT. This translates into CASSLAGADTQYL.

This clonotype is medium-sized. V usage is TRBV11-2 and J usage is TRBJ2-2; D might be TRBD2 (6 bases). CDR1 is SGHAT and CDR2 is FQNNGV in the germline V gene. V lost 2 bases to trimming and J lost 6 bases, with 13 bases between them. CDR3 length equals 15 residues. The CDR3 sequence: CASSLWPSVAGELFF. The CDR3 DNA reads as TGTGCCAGCAGCTTATGGCCTAGCGTAGCCGGGGAGCTGTTTTTT.

The sample holds a few counts of this clonotype. It is likely a read error, because the conserved phenylalanine at the end of the CDR3 is missing. This rearrangement joins TRBV4-1 to TRBJ2-1, with 14 bases aligning to TRBD2. The CDR3 loop spans 20 amino acids. The junction had 18 bases not matched to a gene; V was cut back by 3 bases and J by 8 bases. Germline V gives CDR1 MGHRA, CDR2 YSYEKL. The CDR3 bases are TGCGCCAGCAGCCAGGCCGGAACGGGTTGGACTAGCGGGAGGAGGGATGAGCAGTTCCTC. Translated, it gives CASSQAGTGWTSGRRDEQFL.

With regard to this clonotype: In this CDR3 the conserved last residue, phenylalanine or tryptophan, is missing, so a read error is likely. It is unclear where the CDR3 begins or ends on the DNA, so no DNA is shown, and the CDR3 is as TCRdb lists it. The rearrangement joins TRBV13 to TRBJ2-7. The CDR3 totals 12 residues, both ends included. The germline CDR1 and CDR2 sequences are PRHDT and FYEKMQ (reference sequence). CDR3 protein: CASSLGHYEHYL.

Points on this clonotype: Here the CDR3 omits its conserved ending phenylalanine or tryptophan, so a read error is the likely source. This chain joins TRBV28 and TRBJ2-5; 8 nucleotides agree with TRBD1. CDR1 and CDR2 from the germline V gene are MDHEN and SYDVKM. CDR3 size: 12 residues. V dropped 7 bases and J dropped 4; count of bases not matched to a gene: 2. This CDR3 reads CASKTGGETQYY. For the CDR3, the DNA is TGTGCCAGCAAAACAGGGGGAGAGACCCAGTACTAC.

This clonotype has a single count. A junction end diverges from the germline sequence, so it may reflect a read error. The genes are TRBV5-1 and TRBJ2-1; D perhaps matches TRBD1 (5 bases). Germline CDR1 SGHRS, CDR2 YFSETQ. The CDR3 contains 15 residues. The CDR3 DNA follows: TGCGCCAGCAGCTTGGACAGGCCAAGCTACAATGAGCGGTTCTTC. This encodes CASSLDRPSYNERFF.

This clonotype has at least ten counts. The genes are TRBV6-4 and TRBJ2-1, with D tentatively TRBD1 (6 bases). CDR1 and CDR2 from the germline V gene are MRHNA and SNTAGT. This CDR3 comprises 16 residues. V shed 0 bases and J shed 6 bases, with 15 bases lying between them. In DNA form, the CDR3 reads TGTGCCAGCAGTGACTCGGGGCAGGGGCCTATCAATGAGCAGTTCTTC. Translation gives CASSDSGQGPINEQFF.

This clonotype showed up just a few times. CDR3 nucleotide sequence: TGCAGTGCTAGAGGGGGACTAGCGGGAGCCTCCTCCTACGAGCAGTACTTC. Its translation is CSARGGLAGASSYEQYF. V gene TRBV20-1 combines with J gene TRBJ2-7; 14 positions agree with TRBD2. CDR1 and CDR2 (germline): DFQATT, SNEGSKA (reference sequence). V lost 1 base and J lost 0; bases outside the gene matches: 5. There are 17 residues in the CDR3.

Comment on this clonotype: Its ends do not fully match the called genes, so a read error is possible. This chain connects TRBV14 to TRBJ1-5; a weak D match, TRBD1 (6 bases). The germline CDR1 and CDR2 sequences are SGHDN and FVKESK. The CDR3 length is 14 residues. This chain's CDR3 is CASDRWRGNLPQYF. The CDR3 DNA reads TGTGCCAGCGACAGGTGGAGGGGGAATCTGCCCCAGTACTTT.

This clonotype was detected ten times or more. This chain joins TRBV7-9 and TRBJ1-1; D gene uncertain. V shed 4 bases and J shed 0 bases, with 12 bases lying between them. Germline V gene data show CDR1 as SEHNR and CDR2 as FQNEAQ (reference sequence). This CDR3 spans 15 amino acids. CDR3 DNA sequence: TGTGCCAGCAGCTCCGTATCCCCTCTGAACACTGAAGCTTTCTTT. This encodes CASSSVSPLNTEAFF.